This record looks at one T cell receptor beta chain sequence and its context. What it recognizes is unknown. Treatment denoted: roughly 10-day PBMC culture with coronavirus spike peptide pools or control peptides (ViraFEST assay). CD4+ T cells that came from the unexposed donor were collected before the COVID-19 pandemic (2011-2018). ViraFEST enlarged antigen-specific T cell populations with peptide pools and afterwards sequenced TCRs. Sequencing of the DNA from cultured CD4+ T cells was carried out with the Oncomine TCR Beta short-read assay. The authors extracted genomic DNA from cultured CD4+ T cells. TCRdb used MiXCR to reprocess the PCR reads, holding one entry per CDR3 protein. The repertoire has some 3,900 distinct CDR3 sequences, roughly 77% of them found once; the top ten carry roughly a third. Trimming stripped 5 bases from V and 4 bases from J, with 15 bases between. Germline-derived CDR1 and CDR2 are MNHEY and SVGEGT. CDR3 length equals 14 residues.

These data originate in a study of vaccination and CD4 T cells after COVID-19. Study overall: Every participant had a vaccine, which was either BNT162b2 or mRNA-1273, given in two doses. Post-vaccine sample collection happened at a median of approximately 79 days after dose two, ranging 14 to 241.

This rearrangement joins TRBV6-2 or TRBV6-3 to TRBJ2-7; tentative D call: TRBD2 (6 bases). The TCR comes from a human donor in good health. Material for sequencing was CD4+ T cells from blood, cultured in vitro. The CDR3 DNA is TGTGCCAGCAGTCGACGACTAGAGGGGTACGAGCAGTACTTC. Its translation: CASSRRLEGYEQYF.